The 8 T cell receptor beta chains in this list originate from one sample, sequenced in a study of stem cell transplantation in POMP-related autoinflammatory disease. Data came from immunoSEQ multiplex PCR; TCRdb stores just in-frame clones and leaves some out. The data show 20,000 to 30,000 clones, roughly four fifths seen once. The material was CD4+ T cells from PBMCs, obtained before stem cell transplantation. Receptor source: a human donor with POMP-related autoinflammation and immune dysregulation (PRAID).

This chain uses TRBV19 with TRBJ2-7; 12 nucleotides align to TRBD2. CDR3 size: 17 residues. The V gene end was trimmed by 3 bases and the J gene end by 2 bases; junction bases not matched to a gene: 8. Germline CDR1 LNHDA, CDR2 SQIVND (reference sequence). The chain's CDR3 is CASSIRLAGAKAYEQYF. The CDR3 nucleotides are TGTGCCAGTAGTATCCGACTAGCGGGAGCCAAAGCCTACGAGCAGTACTTC.

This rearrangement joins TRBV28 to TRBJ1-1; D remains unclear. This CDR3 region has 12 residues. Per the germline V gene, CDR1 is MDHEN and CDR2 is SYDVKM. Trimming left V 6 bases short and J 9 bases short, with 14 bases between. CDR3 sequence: CASSSGLEQAFF. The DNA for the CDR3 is TGTGCCAGCAGCTCAGGTCTCGAGCAAGCTTTCTTT.

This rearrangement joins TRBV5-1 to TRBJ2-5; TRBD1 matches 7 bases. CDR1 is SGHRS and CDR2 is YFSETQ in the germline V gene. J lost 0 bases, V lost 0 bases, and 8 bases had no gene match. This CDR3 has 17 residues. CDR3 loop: CASSLAALGQYQETQYF. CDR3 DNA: TGCGCCAGCAGCTTGGCCGCACTGGGACAGTACCAAGAGACCCAGTACTTC.

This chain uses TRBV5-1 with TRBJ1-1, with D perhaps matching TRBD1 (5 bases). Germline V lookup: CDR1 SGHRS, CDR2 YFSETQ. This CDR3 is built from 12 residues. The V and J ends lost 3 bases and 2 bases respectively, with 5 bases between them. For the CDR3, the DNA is TGCGCCAGCAGCTGGGGCAACACTGAAGCTTTCTTT. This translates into CASSWGNTEAFF.

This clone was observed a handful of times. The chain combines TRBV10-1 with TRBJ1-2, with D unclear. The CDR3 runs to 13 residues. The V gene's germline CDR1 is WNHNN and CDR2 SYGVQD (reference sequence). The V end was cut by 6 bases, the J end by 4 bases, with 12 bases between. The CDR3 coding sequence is TGCGCCAGCAGCCCTACGGGGAGCTATGGCTACACCTTC. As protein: CASSPTGSYGYTF.

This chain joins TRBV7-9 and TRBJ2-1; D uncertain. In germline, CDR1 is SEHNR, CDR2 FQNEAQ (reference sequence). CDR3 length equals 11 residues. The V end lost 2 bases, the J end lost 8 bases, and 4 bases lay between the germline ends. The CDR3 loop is CASSLTHEQFF. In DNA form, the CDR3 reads TGTGCCAGCAGCTTAACCCATGAGCAGTTCTTC.

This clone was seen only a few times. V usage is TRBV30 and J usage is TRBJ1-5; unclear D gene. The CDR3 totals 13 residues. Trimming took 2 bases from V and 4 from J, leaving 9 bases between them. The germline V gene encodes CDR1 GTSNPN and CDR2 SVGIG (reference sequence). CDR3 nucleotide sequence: TGTGCCTGGAGTAATCAGGAAAATCAGCCCCAGCATTTT. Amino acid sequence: CAWSNQENQPQHF.

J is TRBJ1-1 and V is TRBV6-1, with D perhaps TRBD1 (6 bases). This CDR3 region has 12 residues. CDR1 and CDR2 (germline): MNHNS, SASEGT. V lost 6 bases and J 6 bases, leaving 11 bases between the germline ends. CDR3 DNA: TGTGCCAGCAGCCCCAGGGGCCCTGAAGCTTTCTTT. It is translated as CASSPRGPEAFF.